These 26 T cell receptor beta chains were all obtained from the same sample, sequenced in a study of glioma-infiltrating T cells after dendritic cell vaccination. Noted time point: after dendritic cell vaccination, including at tumor progression/relapse. Measured with immunoSEQ multiplex PCR; TCRdb has only the in-frame clones, and not every one. The sample shows approximately 92,000 clones, 80% of them seen only once. Specimen: blood, collected after dendritic cell vaccination. These receptors were taken from a human donor with glioblastoma.

The V and J genes are TRBV9 and TRBJ2-1; TRBD2 matches at 9 bases. The germline V gene has CDR1 SGDLS and CDR2 YYNGEE. V was pared by 10 bases and J by 7 bases, with 18 bases of the junction left unmatched. CDR3 length: 16 amino acids. The CDR3 coding sequence is TGTGCCCCCCGCCAAAAGAGGCGGGAGGGCCGGAATGAGCAGTTCTTC. Its translation: CAPRQKRREGRNEQFF.

This clone was detected only a few times. J is TRBJ2-2 and V is TRBV9; D perhaps matches TRBD2 (6 bases). CDR3 length: 15 residues. The ends were cut back, 0 bases at V and 6 bases at J, with 12 bases in the middle. CDR1 is SGDLS, CDR2 YYNGEE, per germline. The CDR3 sequence: CASSVVGGSAGELFF. The CDR3 DNA is TGTGCCAGCAGCGTAGTCGGAGGGTCGGCCGGGGAGCTGTTTTTT.

The chain employs TRBV2 and TRBJ1-4, with a possible D match to TRBD1 (5 bases). V was cut by 3 bases and J by 8 bases, with 16 bases left in between. The CDR3 consists of 15 residues. Per germline, CDR1 SNHLY and CDR2 FYNNEI. This CDR3 reads CASSDDWAGREKLFF. The CDR3 DNA reads as TGTGCCAGCAGTGACGATTGGGCAGGGAGGGAAAAACTGTTTTTT.

This chain uses TRBV6-5 with TRBJ2-7, with D possibly TRBD1 on 6 matching bases. This CDR3 is 13 amino acids long. Trimming removed 6 bases from V and 4 bases from J, with 13 bases in between. CDR1 MNHEY and CDR2 SVGAGI come from the germline V gene. The CDR3 spells CASRHGQMYEQYF. DNA for the CDR3: TGTGCCAGCAGACACGGACAGATGTACGAGCAGTACTTC.

The chain carries TRBV18 and TRBJ2-1; 7 bases are a match to TRBD2. This CDR3 has 17 amino acids. CDR1 and CDR2 (germline): KGHSH, LQKENI. Trimming cost V 3 bases and J 3 bases; bases outside gene matches: 11. CDR3 DNA sequence: TGTGCCAGCTCACCCCTGGGAACGGGAGGCTACTACAATGAGCAGTTCTTC. Protein product: CASSPLGTGGYYNEQFF.

This clone was seen only once. The chain has TRBV5-1 and TRBJ2-3, with 9 bases fitting TRBD2. This CDR3 region has 14 residues. The junction had 4 bases not matched to a gene; V was cut back by 2 bases and J by 6 bases. Germline V lookup: CDR1 SGHRS, CDR2 YFSETQ. CDR3 DNA sequence: TGCGCCAGCAGCTTAGGACTAGCGTTGGATACGCAGTATTTT. Translation: CASSLGLALDTQYF.

This clone showed up just a few times. This chain links TRBV7-3 with TRBJ1-1; D unclear. CDR1 SGHTA and CDR2 FQGTGA come from the germline V gene. Trimming stripped 5 bases from V and 0 bases from J, with 7 bases between. CDR3 length: 13 residues. CDR3 in amino acids: CASSTTVNTEAFF. The CDR3 nucleotides read TGTGCCAGCAGCACCACAGTGAACACTGAAGCTTTCTTT.

The chain carries TRBV28 and TRBJ2-7, with D tentatively TRBD2 (5 bases). Trimming left V 6 bases short and J 0 bases short, with 18 bases between. Germline V gives CDR1 MDHEN, CDR2 SYDVKM. CDR3 length: 16 residues. CDR3 protein: CASRYGLGLSSYEQYF. CDR3 DNA: TGTGCCAGCAGGTACGGACTCGGCCTGAGCTCCTACGAGCAGTACTTC.

The chain links TRBV5-1 to TRBJ1-2; TRBD1 is a possible D gene (5 bases). CDR1 SGHRS and CDR2 YFSETQ come from the germline V gene. With 3 bases removed from V and 2 bases from J, the gap between germline ends came to 20 bases. This CDR3 is 17 amino acids long. CDR3 in amino acids: CASSWGGLRTQNYGYTF. The DNA of the CDR3 is TGCGCCAGCAGCTGGGGGGGACTCCGAACCCAAAACTATGGCTACACCTTC. Full variable domain (rest looked up from reference TRBV5-1 and TRBJ1-2): KAGVTQTPRYLIKTRGQQVTLSCSPISGHRSVSWYQQTPGQGLQFLFEYFSETQRNKGNFPGRFSGRQFSNSRSEMNVSTLELGDSALYLCASSWGGLRTQNYGYTFGSGTRLTVV.

The chain joins TRBV10-1 to TRBJ1-4; D is perhaps TRBD1 (6 bases). Germline CDR1 and CDR2: WNHNN and SYGVQD (reference sequence). This CDR3 is 15 amino acids long. Trimming took off 0 bases at V and 7 bases at J, with 12 bases between the two ends. The CDR3 DNA reads as TGCGCCAGCAGTGAGTCATTGGGGGCGAGTGAAAAACTGTTTTTT. Translated, it gives CASSESLGASEKLFF.

As DNA, the CDR3 is TGTGCCAGCAGCCGGGGACGGGGGGACACAGATACGCAGTATTTT. This sequence encodes CASSRGRGDTDTQYF. This chain connects TRBV4-2 to TRBJ2-3; 7 nucleotides agree with TRBD2. The CDR3 has 15 residues. The germline V gene encodes CDR1 LGHNA and CDR2 YNFKEQ. Trimming took 4 bases from V and 2 from J; bases not matched to a gene: 6.

The V call is TRBV5-6, the J call TRBJ2-3; tentative D call: TRBD2 (6 bases). The CDR3 is 17 residues long. Germline values: CDR1 SGHDT, CDR2 YYEEEE. V dropped 4 bases and J dropped 5 bases, with 23 bases sitting between them. CDR3 sequence: CASSRFGGSGHGDTQYF. In nucleotides, the CDR3 is TGTGCCAGCAGCCGATTTGGTGGGAGCGGGCATGGAGATACGCAGTATTTT. Complete variable domain (other parts from reference TRBV5-6 and TRBJ2-3): DAGVTQSPTHLIKTRGQQVTLRCSPKSGHDTVSWYQQALGQGPQFIFQYYEEEERQRGNFPDRFSGHQFPNYSSELNVNALLLGDSALYLCASSRFGGSGHGDTQYFGPGTRLTVL.

The rearrangement joins TRBV11-1 to TRBJ2-7; the D gene is possibly TRBD1 (6 bases). The CDR3 has 16 amino acids. The V end was cut by 1 base, the J end by 3 bases, with 16 bases between. Germline V CDR1 and CDR2: SGHAT, FQDESV (reference sequence). CDR3 residues: CASSLERFQGHYEQYF. The DNA of the CDR3 is TGTGCCAGCAGCTTAGAGAGGTTTCAGGGACACTACGAGCAGTACTTC.

The chain combines TRBV27 with TRBJ1-1, with no clear D. This CDR3 region has 15 residues. The V end was cut by 4 bases, the J end by 0 bases, with 12 bases between. Germline-derived CDR1 and CDR2 are MNHEY and SMNVEV (reference sequence). The CDR3 DNA is TGTGCCAGCAGTTCGGGAGCCAGGATGAACACTGAAGCTTTCTTT. Encoded protein: CASSSGARMNTEAFF.

This clone was detected a few times. This chain joins TRBV6-6 and TRBJ2-7; weak D call: TRBD2 (6 bases). Trimming removed 5 bases at V and 3 bases at J, with 17 bases between. Germline V lookup: CDR1 MNHNY, CDR2 SVGAGI (reference sequence). This CDR3 comprises 15 residues. The CDR3 region has the DNA TGTGCCAGCAGTCCCCGGGGGACTGGTATCTACGAGCAGTACTTC. Protein: CASSPRGTGIYEQYF.

The rearrangement links TRBV29-1 to TRBJ2-1; 13 nucleotides match TRBD2. V lost 6 bases to trimming and J lost 6 bases; unmatched junction nucleotides: 5. Looked up from germline, CDR1 is SQVTM and CDR2 is ANQGSEA. This CDR3 has 14 amino acids. CDR3 sequence: CSVRGTSGVNEQFF. As DNA, the CDR3 is TGCAGCGTGAGGGGGACTAGCGGGGTCAATGAGCAGTTCTTC.

V and J are TRBV6-4 and TRBJ2-1, with 12 bases identical to TRBD2. The CDR3 has 12 amino acids. CDR1 MRHNA and CDR2 SNTAGT come from the germline V gene. V dropped 6 bases and J dropped 15; count of bases not matched to a gene: 6. CDR3 amino acids: CASSGLAGRVFF. CDR3 nucleotide sequence: TGTGCCAGCAGCGGACTAGCGGGAAGGGTGTTCTTC.

This clone was seen once. The V gene is TRBV5-1, the J gene TRBJ1-2; 11 bases align to TRBD1. The CDR3 covers 17 residues. Germline-derived CDR1 and CDR2 are SGHRS and YFSETQ. Unmatched junction bases numbered 6, after V lost 0 bases and J lost 2 bases. The CDR3: CASSLEGQGGLNYGYTF. CDR3 DNA: TGCGCCAGCAGCTTGGAGGGACAGGGGGGCTTGAACTATGGCTACACCTTC.

This CDR3 is CATSLAPGYGTEAFF. The DNA of the CDR3 is TGTGCCACCAGCTTGGCTCCGGGATATGGCACTGAAGCTTTCTTT. The rearrangement joins TRBV15 to TRBJ1-1; D is unresolved. The germline CDR1 and CDR2 sequences are LNHNV and YYDKDF (reference sequence). CDR3 length equals 15 residues. V was shortened by 5 bases and J by 4 bases, with 17 bases between the two germline ends. The whole variable domain, remainder taken from reference TRBV15 and TRBJ1-1, is DAMVIQNPRYQVTQFGKPVTLSCSQTLNHNVMYWYQQKSSQAPKLLFHYYDKDFNNEADTPDNFQSRRPNTSFCFLDIRSPGLGDTAMYLCATSLAPGYGTEAFFGQGTRLTVV.

This clone was detected only once. The rearrangement links TRBV6-5 to TRBJ1-3; TRBD1 is a possible D gene (6 bases). This CDR3 has 15 residues. Trimming pared 0 bases from V and 2 bases from J, leaving 8 bases between. In germline, CDR1 is MNHEY, CDR2 SVGAGI. The CDR3 bases are TGTGCCAGCAGTTACTCGGGGGCCACTGGAAACACCATATATTTT. It is translated as CASSYSGATGNTIYF.

The V and J genes are TRBV19 and TRBJ2-7, with TRBD2 identical over 8 bases. The CDR3 is made up of 14 amino acids. The trim removed 1 base at V and 2 bases at J, leaving 1 base unmatched. Germline V gene sequence: CDR1 LNHDA, CDR2 SQIVND (reference sequence). CDR3 amino acids: CASSIAGGPYEQYF. CDR3 bases: TGTGCCAGTAGTATAGCGGGGGGGCCCTACGAGCAGTACTTC. The full variable domain, in which reference TRBV19 and TRBJ2-7 provide the parts outside the CDR3, is DGGITQSPKYLFRKEGQNVTLSCEQNLNHDAMYWYRQDPGQGLRLIYYSQIVNDFQKGDIAEGYSVSREKKESFPLTVTSAQKNPTAFYLCASSIAGGPYEQYFGPGTRLTVT.

This clone appeared once. V usage is TRBV6-6 and J usage is TRBJ2-7, with TRBD2 identical over 11 bases. Trimming cost V 3 bases and J 4 bases; bases outside gene matches: 8. Germline V gene data show CDR1 as MNHNY and CDR2 as SVGAGI (reference sequence). CDR3 length: 16 residues. Written as DNA, the CDR3 is TGTGCCAGCAGTTATAAGGGACTAGCGGTTCTTTACGAGCAGTACTTC. This codes for CASSYKGLAVLYEQYF.

Details on this clone: In the same sample, other DNA sequences code for this CDR3. This chain links TRBV11-2 with TRBJ1-1; maybe TRBD1 (5 bases). Germline CDR1 and CDR2: SGHAT and FQNNGV. CDR3 size: 13 residues. Between the trimmed V and J ends, which lost 1 base and 3 bases, there was a span of 6 bases. The CDR3 DNA reads TGTGCCAGCAGCTTAGCAGGGTACACTGAAGCTTTCTTT. Its translation is CASSLAGYTEAFF.

V is TRBV2 and J is TRBJ2-7, with 8 bases lining up with TRBD2. The CDR3 consists of 15 residues. Germline V CDR1 and CDR2: SNHLY, FYNNEI. V shed 9 bases, J shed 1 base, and the junction held 11 bases outside the gene matches. CDR3 region: CARQPTSGRSYEQYF. DNA of the CDR3: TGTGCCAGGCAACCTACTAGCGGTAGGTCCTACGAGCAGTACTTC.

This chain uses TRBV18 with TRBJ2-1, with 13 bases matching TRBD2. J gave up 2 bases and V 3 bases, and 13 bases lay outside the gene matches. This CDR3 has 20 residues. Germline values: CDR1 KGHSH, CDR2 LQKENI. Here the CDR3 reads CASSPRLAGGLAGTYNEQFF. The CDR3 DNA sequence: TGTGCCAGCTCACCCCGACTAGCGGGGGGCCTAGCGGGGACCTACAATGAGCAGTTCTTC.

In DNA form, the CDR3 reads TGCGCCAGCAGCCAAGCCCCACCCAGCGGTGCCTACGAGCAGTACTTC. This gives the protein CASSQAPPSGAYEQYF. The gene calls are TRBV4-1 and TRBJ2-5, with D possibly being TRBD2 (5 bases). The assigned J gene may be wrong: the sequence end matches TRBJ2-7 better. Looked up from germline, CDR1 is MGHRA and CDR2 is YSYEKL. The CDR3 is 16 residues long.